The source of this T cell receptor (beta chain) is a study of T cells after yellow fever vaccination. On the study more broadly: Any fraction with a low cell number was prepared using SMART-Seq v4 Ultra Low Input.

Trimming took 6 bases from V and 0 from J, leaving 11 bases between them. The length of the CDR3 is 14 residues. The table lists this clonotype with many counts. The TCR cDNA carried a universal primer site and UMIs from 5'RACE template switching. MiXCR, run by TCRdb on the 5' RACE reads, gives a single entry per CDR3 protein. The table includes approximately 260,000 distinct CDR3 sequences, roughly 4.8% detected once. This material consisted of CD4+ T cells sorted from PBMCs, taken on the day of the yellow fever booster vaccination. The sequence was collected from a man aged 18 to 35 who received the YFV17D yellow fever vaccine. This chain uses TRBV12-3 or TRBV12-4 with TRBJ1-1, with unresolved D. CDR3 in amino acids: CASSYQVMNTEAFF. In DNA form, the CDR3 reads TGTGCCAGCAGCTACCAGGTAATGAACACTGAAGCTTTCTTT.